The TCR beta chain described here comes from a study of T cell responses to AZD1222 COVID-19 vaccine. Study-wide results and caveats: Donors skewed white British and female; clonal diversity was possibly underestimated.

Using immunoSEQ multiplex PCR, the repertoire was profiled, and TCRdb retains in-frame clones only, with some absent. The table lists 97,000 or so clones, 86% of them singletons. As for this clone: Its antigen remains unknown.

The CDR3 runs to 14 residues. Per the germline V gene, CDR1 is SGHTA and CDR2 is FQGNSA. The trim removed 5 bases at V and 4 bases at J, leaving 3 bases unmatched. The sample consisted of peripheral blood, taken on day 0 of AZD1222 vaccination. This chain joins TRBV7-2 and TRBJ2-7, with 12 bases matching TRBD1. This receptor was obtained from an adult in good health. CDR3 protein: CASSRGQGAYEQYF. In DNA, the CDR3 is TGTGCCAGCAGCAGGGGACAGGGGGCATACGAGCAGTACTTC.